A selection of T cell receptor beta chains follows, all from one sample in a study of T-cell memory formation after mild COVID-19. One entry per CDR3 protein, called by TCRdb with MiXCR from the 5' RACE reads. The table lists some 490,000 distinct CDR3 sequences, about 18% of them singletons, with approximately 13% in the top ten. The sequenced material came from PBMCs or a T cell subset sorted from them (not recorded which). These receptors all stem from an adult woman who had mild COVID-19 (a few samples of this study predate the infection). Cell type and time point are not known. Each CDR3 is given with its conserved first and last residue. Each record gives: clone size, J gene, V gene, D gene, CDR3 protein, CDR3 DNA. A D gene is named only where the DNA matches it firmly. A row's size may be missing; if present it is once, few, many or a size class.

clone size: .
J gene: TRBJ1-1
V gene: TRBV27
D gene: .
CDR3 protein: CASSLLDGLGGTEAFF
CDR3 DNA: TGTGCCAGCAGTTTACTGGACGGACTGGGGGGCACTGAAGCTTTCTTT

clone size: .
J gene: TRBJ2-3
V gene: TRBV12-3/TRBV12-4
D gene: .
CDR3 protein: CASSLVQGRTDTQYF
CDR3 DNA: TGTGCCAGCAGTTTGGTCCAGGGGAGGACAGATACGCAGTATTTT

clone size: few
J gene: TRBJ2-1
V gene: TRBV7-3
D gene: TRBD2
CDR3 protein: CASSARGLAEGTEQFF
CDR3 DNA: TGTGCCAGCAGCGCACGGGGACTAGCCGAGGGGACTGAGCAGTTCTTC

clone size: few
J gene: TRBJ2-5
V gene: TRBV6-5
D gene: .
CDR3 protein: CASSQGRVDETQYF
CDR3 DNA: TGTGCCAGCAGCCAGGGACGGGTGGACGAGACCCAGTACTTC

clone size: .
J gene: TRBJ2-1
V gene: TRBV4-3
D gene: .
CDR3 protein: CASSRRGADSSYNEQFF
CDR3 DNA: TGCGCCAGCAGCCGGCGTGGGGCGGACAGCTCCTACAATGAGCAGTTCTTC

clone size: few
J gene: TRBJ2-7
V gene: TRBV6-5
D gene: .
CDR3 protein: CASSYGPQTYEQYF
CDR3 DNA: TGTGCCAGCAGTTACGGACCACAGACCTACGAGCAGTACTTC

clone size: few
J gene: TRBJ1-5
V gene: TRBV7-9
D gene: .
CDR3 protein: CASSSGVSNQPQHF
CDR3 DNA: TGTGCCAGCAGCTCAGGGGTTAGCAATCAGCCCCAGCATTTT

clone size: .
J gene: TRBJ2-3
V gene: TRBV5-1
D gene: .
CDR3 protein: CASSGYGTPDTDTQYF
CDR3 DNA: TGCGCCAGCAGCGGGTACGGGACTCCTGACACAGATACGCAGTATTTT

clone size: .
J gene: TRBJ2-7
V gene: TRBV11-2
D gene: TRBD2
CDR3 protein: CASSRSGSGYEQYF
CDR3 DNA: TGTGCCAGCAGCCGGAGCGGGAGCGGCTACGAGCAGTACTTC

clone size: .
J gene: TRBJ2-2
V gene: TRBV27
D gene: .
CDR3 protein: CASSPTAQTGELFF
CDR3 DNA: TGTGCCAGCAGTCCGACGGCGCAAACCGGGGAGCTGTTTTTT

clone size: many
J gene: TRBJ2-7
V gene: TRBV14
D gene: .
CDR3 protein: CASSQEVEMRNEQYF
CDR3 DNA: TGTGCCAGCAGCCAAGAAGTAGAAATGCGGAACGAGCAGTACTTC

clone size: few
J gene: TRBJ2-1
V gene: TRBV2
D gene: .
CDR3 protein: CASSVVGQAKGEQFF
CDR3 DNA: TGTGCCAGCAGTGTAGTGGGGCAGGCTAAGGGTGAGCAGTTCTTC

clone size: .
J gene: TRBJ2-1
V gene: TRBV7-2
D gene: TRBD2
CDR3 protein: CASSLDLAGGKQFF
CDR3 DNA: TGTGCCAGCAGCTTAGACCTAGCGGGAGGAAAGCAGTTCTTC

clone size: .
J gene: TRBJ2-1
V gene: TRBV27
D gene: .
CDR3 protein: CASSRTRYNEQFF
CDR3 DNA: TGTGCCAGCAGTCGGACTCGGTACAATGAGCAGTTCTTC

clone size: many
J gene: TRBJ2-7
V gene: TRBV4-1
D gene: .
CDR3 protein: CASSQAILPYEQYF
CDR3 DNA: TGCGCCAGCAGCCAAGCTATTCTACCCTACGAGCAGTACTTC

clone size: .
J gene: TRBJ2-7
V gene: TRBV19
D gene: .
CDR3 protein: CASSVTGFSYEQYF
CDR3 DNA: TGTGCCAGTAGTGTAACGGGGTTTTCCTACGAGCAGTACTTC

clone size: once
J gene: TRBJ1-5
V gene: TRBV5-6
D gene: TRBD1
CDR3 protein: CASSLAGRGHQPQHF
CDR3 DNA: TGTGCCAGCAGCTTGGCCGGAAGGGGGCATCAGCCCCAGCATTTT

clone size: .
J gene: TRBJ2-1
V gene: TRBV13
D gene: .
CDR3 protein: CASSFGSQGKDEQFF
CDR3 DNA: TGTGCCAGCAGCTTCGGGAGCCAAGGGAAGGATGAGCAGTTCTTC

clone size: .
J gene: TRBJ2-3
V gene: TRBV20-1
D gene: TRBD2
CDR3 protein: CSAPAGGTDTQYF
CDR3 DNA: TGCAGTGCTCCAGCGGGAGGCACAGATACGCAGTATTTT

clone size: .
J gene: TRBJ2-1
V gene: TRBV7-8
D gene: .
CDR3 protein: CASSLGGVGEQFF
CDR3 DNA: TGTGCCAGCAGCTTAGGTGGGGTGGGTGAGCAGTTCTTC

clone size: many
J gene: TRBJ2-5
V gene: TRBV24-1
D gene: TRBD2
CDR3 protein: CATSDPKAGLAEETQYF
CDR3 DNA: TGTGCCACCAGTGACCCGAAGGCCGGACTAGCCGAAGAGACCCAGTACTTC

clone size: few
J gene: TRBJ1-6
V gene: TRBV20-1
D gene: .
CDR3 protein: CSARHAGGSYNSPLHF
CDR3 DNA: TGCAGTGCTAGACATGCGGGGGGCTCCTATAATTCACCCCTCCACTTT

clone size: .
J gene: TRBJ2-7
V gene: TRBV19
D gene: .
CDR3 protein: CASSMGQGTSYEQYF
CDR3 DNA: TGTGCCAGTAGTATGGGGCAGGGGACCTCCTACGAGCAGTACTTC

clone size: .
J gene: TRBJ2-3
V gene: TRBV27
D gene: .
CDR3 protein: CASRRAYPTTDTQYF
CDR3 DNA: TGTGCCAGCAGGAGAGCGTACCCAACCACAGATACGCAGTATTTT

clone size: few
J gene: TRBJ2-5
V gene: TRBV7-8
D gene: .
CDR3 protein: CASSLMGRRETQYF
CDR3 DNA: TGTGCCAGCAGCTTAATGGGTAGAAGGGAGACCCAGTACTTC

clone size: .
J gene: TRBJ2-7
V gene: TRBV11-2
D gene: .
CDR3 protein: CASSSRKSDVYEQYF
CDR3 DNA: TGTGCCAGCAGCTCCCGCAAGTCGGATGTGTACGAGCAGTACTTC

clone size: many
J gene: TRBJ2-6
V gene: TRBV29-1
D gene: .
CDR3 protein: CSVRGDSSGANVLTF
CDR3 DNA: TGCAGCGTCCGTGGGGATAGCTCTGGGGCCAACGTCCTGACTTTC

clone size: .
J gene: TRBJ1-2
V gene: TRBV7-2
D gene: .
CDR3 protein: CASSLLEGYTF
CDR3 DNA: TGTGCCAGCAGCCTCCTTGAGGGCTACACCTTC

clone size: .
J gene: TRBJ2-7
V gene: TRBV12-3/TRBV12-4
D gene: TRBD1
CDR3 protein: CASSPGQGAPPYEQYF
CDR3 DNA: TGTGCCAGCAGTCCCGGACAGGGGGCTCCTCCGTACGAGCAGTACTTC

clone size: .
J gene: TRBJ1-5
V gene: TRBV7-8
D gene: TRBD1
CDR3 protein: CASSSADRGAPRPQHF
CDR3 DNA: TGTGCCAGCAGCTCAGCCGACAGGGGCGCACCTCGGCCCCAGCATTTT

clone size: .
J gene: TRBJ1-1
V gene: TRBV27
D gene: TRBD1
CDR3 protein: CASTTMAGGTTEAFF
CDR3 DNA: TGTGCCAGCACCACCATGGCAGGGGGGACGACTGAAGCTTTCTTT

clone size: many
J gene: TRBJ1-6
V gene: TRBV7-2
D gene: .
CDR3 protein: CASSLAARAGDSPLHF
CDR3 DNA: TGTGCCAGCAGCTTAGCCGCCAGGGCGGGGGATTCACCCCTCCACTTT

clone size: .
J gene: TRBJ2-7
V gene: TRBV30
D gene: .
CDR3 protein: CAWGLILFGYEQYF
CDR3 DNA: TGTGCCTGGGGACTGATTCTTTTCGGCTACGAGCAGTACTTC

clone size: .
J gene: TRBJ1-2
V gene: TRBV29-1
D gene: .
CDR3 protein: CSVEDGRVDGYTF
CDR3 DNA: TGCAGCGTTGAAGATGGCAGGGTAGATGGCTACACCTTC

clone size: .
J gene: TRBJ2-7
V gene: TRBV4-3
D gene: .
CDR3 protein: CASSQVGELSYEQYF
CDR3 DNA: TGCGCCAGCAGCCAAGTGGGTGAGCTTTCCTACGAGCAGTACTTC

clone size: many
J gene: TRBJ2-5
V gene: TRBV7-9
D gene: .
CDR3 protein: CASSLATGEGATQYF
CDR3 DNA: TGTGCCAGCAGCTTAGCTACGGGAGAGGGGGCGACCCAGTACTTC

clone size: .
J gene: TRBJ2-3
V gene: TRBV24-1
D gene: TRBD1
CDR3 protein: CATSPGQGFTDTQYF
CDR3 DNA: TGTGCCACCAGCCCGGGACAGGGTTTCACAGATACGCAGTATTTT

clone size: .
J gene: TRBJ2-1
V gene: TRBV7-2
D gene: .
CDR3 protein: CASSHDGMAGADNEQFF
CDR3 DNA: TGTGCCAGCAGTCATGACGGGATGGCCGGGGCCGACAATGAGCAGTTCTTC

clone size: few
J gene: TRBJ2-2
V gene: TRBV11-2
D gene: TRBD2
CDR3 protein: CACSLGASGSYGELFF
CDR3 DNA: TGTGCCTGCAGCTTAGGGGCTAGCGGAAGCTACGGGGAGCTGTTTTTT

clone size: .
J gene: TRBJ1-1
V gene: TRBV5-1
D gene: .
CDR3 protein: CASSPGPPNTEAFF
CDR3 DNA: TGCGCCAGCAGCCCGGGACCCCCGAACACTGAAGCTTTCTTT

clone size: once
J gene: TRBJ2-7
V gene: TRBV11-2
D gene: TRBD2
CDR3 protein: CASSLDLGLAGANSYEQYF
CDR3 DNA: TGTGCCAGCAGCTTAGATCTCGGGCTAGCGGGGGCCAACTCCTACGAGCAGTACTTC

clone size: few
J gene: TRBJ2-3
V gene: TRBV7-2
D gene: TRBD2
CDR3 protein: CASSLGRTSGGRDTQYF
CDR3 DNA: TGTGCCAGCAGCTTAGGCCGGACTAGCGGAGGGAGAGATACGCAGTATTTT

clone size: few
J gene: TRBJ1-5
V gene: TRBV20-1
D gene: .
CDR3 protein: CSARVSRASNQPQHF
CDR3 DNA: TGCAGTGCTAGAGTCTCTAGGGCAAGCAATCAGCCCCAGCATTTT

clone size: .
J gene: TRBJ2-3
V gene: TRBV13
D gene: TRBD2
CDR3 protein: CASSLLAGDLNTQYF
CDR3 DNA: TGTGCCAGCAGCCTACTAGCGGGAGACTTAAATACGCAGTATTTT

clone size: .
J gene: TRBJ2-1
V gene: TRBV7-2
D gene: TRBD1
CDR3 protein: CASSLMQGAVYNEQFF
CDR3 DNA: TGTGCCAGCAGCTTGATGCAGGGGGCCGTCTACAATGAGCAGTTCTTC

clone size: many
J gene: TRBJ2-1
V gene: TRBV3-1
D gene: .
CDR3 protein: CASSAQAGGTNEQFF
CDR3 DNA: TGTGCCAGCAGCGCACAGGCCGGGGGAACCAATGAGCAGTTCTTC

clone size: .
J gene: TRBJ1-1
V gene: TRBV7-9
D gene: .
CDR3 protein: CASSLTPRINTEAFF
CDR3 DNA: TGTGCCAGCAGCTTAACCCCCCGTATCAACACTGAAGCTTTCTTT

clone size: many
J gene: TRBJ2-7
V gene: TRBV4-1
D gene: .
CDR3 protein: CASSQDDQGSPSYEQYF
CDR3 DNA: TGCGCCAGCAGCCAAGATGACCAAGGGAGCCCCTCCTACGAGCAGTACTTC

clone size: .
J gene: TRBJ2-7
V gene: TRBV5-4
D gene: .
CDR3 protein: CASSLGASRGAYEQYF
CDR3 DNA: TGTGCCAGCAGCTTGGGGGCTTCCCGGGGGGCTTACGAGCAGTACTTC

clone size: few
J gene: TRBJ2-4
V gene: TRBV20-1
D gene: .
CDR3 protein: CSARAKNIQYF
CDR3 DNA: TGCAGTGCTAGAGCCAAAAACATTCAGTACTTC

clone size: .
J gene: TRBJ2-4
V gene: TRBV29-1
D gene: .
CDR3 protein: CSVEVLAKNIQYF
CDR3 DNA: TGCAGCGTTGAAGTGTTAGCCAAAAACATTCAGTACTTC

clone size: .
J gene: TRBJ2-7
V gene: TRBV5-1
D gene: .
CDR3 protein: CASSLAGHSSSYEQYF
CDR3 DNA: TGCGCCAGCAGCTTGGCCGGACATTCCAGCTCCTACGAGCAGTACTTC

clone size: few
J gene: TRBJ1-1
V gene: TRBV7-9
D gene: .
CDR3 protein: CASRAGYAEAFF
CDR3 DNA: TGTGCCAGCAGAGCAGGGTACGCTGAAGCTTTCTTT

clone size: .
J gene: TRBJ1-2
V gene: TRBV11-3
D gene: .
CDR3 protein: CASSPGGIANYGYTF
CDR3 DNA: TGTGCCAGCAGCCCCGGAGGGATAGCTAACTATGGCTACACCTTC

clone size: .
J gene: TRBJ2-5
V gene: TRBV14
D gene: TRBD2
CDR3 protein: CASSQDLVSGAGVETQYF
CDR3 DNA: TGTGCCAGCAGCCAAGATCTGGTTAGCGGGGCTGGTGTAGAGACCCAGTACTTC

clone size: many
J gene: TRBJ2-3
V gene: TRBV7-2
D gene: .
CDR3 protein: CASSPIGSQRGTDTQYF
CDR3 DNA: TGTGCCAGCAGCCCCATCGGCAGCCAGCGGGGCACAGATACGCAGTATTTT

clone size: few
J gene: TRBJ2-6
V gene: TRBV19
D gene: .
CDR3 protein: CASSLPGLRSNVLTF
CDR3 DNA: TGTGCCAGTAGCCTTCCGGGACTTCGTTCCAACGTCCTGACTTTC

clone size: .
J gene: TRBJ1-4
V gene: TRBV10-2
D gene: .
CDR3 protein: CASGGREANEKLFF
CDR3 DNA: TGCGCCAGCGGCGGGAGGGAAGCTAATGAAAAACTGTTTTTT

clone size: few
J gene: TRBJ1-2
V gene: TRBV6-5
D gene: TRBD1
CDR3 protein: CASSNRGSYGYTF
CDR3 DNA: TGTGCCAGCAGTAACAGGGGTTCCTATGGCTACACCTTC